This entry concerns a single T cell receptor beta chain. This clonotype was recorded at least ten times. The antigen this receptor binds is unknown. No much larger clone is present one base from it, and per-base qualities are unavailable. This record comes from a study of T cell repertoires in cytomegalovirus infection (dated by TCRdb to about 2019). About the full investigation: The HLA type of each donor mattered for the analysis, because public TCR beta signatures pointed to carriage of CMV infection along with the matching HLA type. The investigation overall reported the following: In both this cohort and an independent cohort of a few hundred donors, the cumulative frequency of public TCR beta family members distinguished carriers of CMV infection plus the relevant HLA type. The ex vivo response was dominated by HLA-C-restricted CMV-specific TCR beta clonotypes, which also provided the single most frequent clonotype in two of eight donors.

V is trimmed back by 5 bases and J by 0 bases, and the junction contains 8 bases that no gene match accounts for. The germline V gene gives CDR1 as SGHRS and CDR2 as YFSETQ. From the cysteine up to the phenylalanine, the CDR3 has a length of 16 residues. Just CDR3 DNA is preserved here, 48 bases in frame from base 1. The sequencer was an Illumina HiSeq 1500. TCRdb applied fastp at Q25 and MiXCR to the public reads, then kept only in-frame beta chains. Rows are unified per CDR3 protein, each entry keeping the most common DNA and genes. The table for this sample lists around 120,000 distinct CDR3 sequences; roughly 9% of them were counted only once. The biggest ten clones account for roughly a tenth of the sample.

This TCR was recovered from a human donor in good health (CMV status not recorded). Some clones in this sample may be carry-over from other donors' samples. The source material was PBMCs. The sequence is built from TRBV5-1 and TRBJ2-1; 7 bases in between match TRBD2. The DNA is as follows: TGCGCCAGCAGGACCTCTAGCGGAAGCTCCTACAATGAGCAGTTCTTC. Translated, it reads CASRTSSGSSYNEQFF.